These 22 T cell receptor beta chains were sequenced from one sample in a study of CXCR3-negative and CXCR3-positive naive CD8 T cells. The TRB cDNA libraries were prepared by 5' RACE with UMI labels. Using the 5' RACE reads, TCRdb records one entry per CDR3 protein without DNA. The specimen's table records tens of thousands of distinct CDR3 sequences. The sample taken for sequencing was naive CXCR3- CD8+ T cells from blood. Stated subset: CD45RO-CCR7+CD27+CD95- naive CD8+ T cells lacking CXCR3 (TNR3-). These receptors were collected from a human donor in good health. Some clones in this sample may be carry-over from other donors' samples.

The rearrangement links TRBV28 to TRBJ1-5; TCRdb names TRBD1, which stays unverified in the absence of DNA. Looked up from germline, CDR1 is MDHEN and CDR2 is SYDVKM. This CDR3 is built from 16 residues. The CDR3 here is CASSFPPGQRNQPQHF.

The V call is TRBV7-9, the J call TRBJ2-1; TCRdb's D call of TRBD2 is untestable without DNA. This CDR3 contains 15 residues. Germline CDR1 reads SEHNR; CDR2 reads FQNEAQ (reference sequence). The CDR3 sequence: CASSLVTAGGNEQFF. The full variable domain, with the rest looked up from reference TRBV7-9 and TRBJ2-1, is DTGVSQNPRHKITKRGQNVTFRCDPISEHNRLYWYRQTLGQGPEFLTYFQNEAQLEKSRLLSDRFSAERPKGSFSTLEIQRTEQGDSAMYLCASSLVTAGGNEQFFGPGTRLTVL.

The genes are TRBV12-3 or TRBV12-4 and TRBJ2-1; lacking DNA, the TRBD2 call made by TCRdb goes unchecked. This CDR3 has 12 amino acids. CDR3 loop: CASSMGPDEQFF.

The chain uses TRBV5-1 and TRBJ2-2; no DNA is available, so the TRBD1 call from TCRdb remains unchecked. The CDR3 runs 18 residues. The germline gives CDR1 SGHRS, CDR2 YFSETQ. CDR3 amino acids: CASSFGTAFPSNTGELFF.

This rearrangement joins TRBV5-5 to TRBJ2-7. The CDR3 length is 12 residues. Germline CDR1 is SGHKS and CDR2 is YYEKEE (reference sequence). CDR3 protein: CASSFWSYEQYF.

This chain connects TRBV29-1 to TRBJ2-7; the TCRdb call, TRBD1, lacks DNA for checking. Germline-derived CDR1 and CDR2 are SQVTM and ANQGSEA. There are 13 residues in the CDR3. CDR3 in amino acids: CSVPGQGAHEQYF.

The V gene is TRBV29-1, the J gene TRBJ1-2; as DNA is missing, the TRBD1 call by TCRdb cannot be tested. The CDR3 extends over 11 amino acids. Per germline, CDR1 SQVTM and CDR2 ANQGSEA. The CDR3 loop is CSVSGGDGYTF. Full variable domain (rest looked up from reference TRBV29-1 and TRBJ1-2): SAVISQKPSRDICQRGTSLTIQCQVDSQVTMMFWYRQQPGQSLTLIATANQGSEATYESGFVIDKFPISRPNLTFSTLTVSNMSPEDSSIYLCSVSGGDGYTFGSGTRLTVV.

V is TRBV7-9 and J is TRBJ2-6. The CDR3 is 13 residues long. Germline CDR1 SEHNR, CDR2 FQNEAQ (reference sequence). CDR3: CASRGSGANVLTF.

CDR3 loop: CASTFNTGKTEAFF. This sequence joins TRBV11-2 and TRBJ1-1. CDR3 length: 14 residues. Per the germline V gene, CDR1 is SGHAT and CDR2 is FQNNGV.

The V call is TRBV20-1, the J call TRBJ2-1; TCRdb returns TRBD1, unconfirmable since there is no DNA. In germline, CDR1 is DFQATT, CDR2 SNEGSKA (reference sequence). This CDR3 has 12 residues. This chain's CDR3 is CSARIQGNEQFF.

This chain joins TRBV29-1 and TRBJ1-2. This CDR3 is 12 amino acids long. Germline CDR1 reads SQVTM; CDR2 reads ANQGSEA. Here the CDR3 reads CSVEDSAYGYTF.

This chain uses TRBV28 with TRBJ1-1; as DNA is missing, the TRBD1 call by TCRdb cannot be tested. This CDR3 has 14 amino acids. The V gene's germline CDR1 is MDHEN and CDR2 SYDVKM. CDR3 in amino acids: CASSPWTGDTEAFF.

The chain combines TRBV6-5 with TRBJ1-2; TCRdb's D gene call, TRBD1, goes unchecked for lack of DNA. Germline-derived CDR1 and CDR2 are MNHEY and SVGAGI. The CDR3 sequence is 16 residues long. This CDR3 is CASSIDRLPSNYGYTF.

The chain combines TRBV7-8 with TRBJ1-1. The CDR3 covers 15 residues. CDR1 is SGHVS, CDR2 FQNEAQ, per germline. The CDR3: CASSPPLWPNTEAFF. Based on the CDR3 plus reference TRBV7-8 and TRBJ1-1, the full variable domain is GAGVSQSPRYKVAKRGQDVALRCDPISGHVSLFWYQQALGQGPEFLTYFQNEAQLDKSGLPSDRFFAERPEGSVSTLKIQRTQQEDSAVYLCASSPPLWPNTEAFFGQGTRLTVV.

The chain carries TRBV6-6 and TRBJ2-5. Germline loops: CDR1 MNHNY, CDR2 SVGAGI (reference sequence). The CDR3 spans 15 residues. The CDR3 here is CASSYSTDAQETQYF.

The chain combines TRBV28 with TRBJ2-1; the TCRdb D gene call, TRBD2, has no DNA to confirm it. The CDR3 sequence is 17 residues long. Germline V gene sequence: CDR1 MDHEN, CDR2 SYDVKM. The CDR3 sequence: CASSALGGSGGYNEQFF.

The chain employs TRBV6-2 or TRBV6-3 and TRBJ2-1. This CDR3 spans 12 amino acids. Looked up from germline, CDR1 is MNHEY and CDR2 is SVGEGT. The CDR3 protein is CASSYSINEQFF.

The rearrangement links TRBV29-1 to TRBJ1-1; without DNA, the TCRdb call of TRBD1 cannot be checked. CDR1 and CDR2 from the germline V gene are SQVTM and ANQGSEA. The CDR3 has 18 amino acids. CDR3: CSVEDLGTANGMNTEAFF. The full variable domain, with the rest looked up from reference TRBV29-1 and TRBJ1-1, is SAVISQKPSRDICQRGTSLTIQCQVDSQVTMMFWYRQQPGQSLTLIATANQGSEATYESGFVIDKFPISRPNLTFSTLTVSNMSPEDSSIYLCSVEDLGTANGMNTEAFFGQGTRLTVV.

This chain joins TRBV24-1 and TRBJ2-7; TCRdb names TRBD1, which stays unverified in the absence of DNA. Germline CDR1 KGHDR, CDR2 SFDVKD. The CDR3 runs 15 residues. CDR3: CATSDPGQGSYEQYF.

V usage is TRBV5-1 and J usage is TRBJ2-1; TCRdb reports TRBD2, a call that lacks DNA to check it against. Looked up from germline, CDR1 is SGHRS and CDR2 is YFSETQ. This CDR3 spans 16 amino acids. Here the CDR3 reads CASSLDTSGEGGEQFF.

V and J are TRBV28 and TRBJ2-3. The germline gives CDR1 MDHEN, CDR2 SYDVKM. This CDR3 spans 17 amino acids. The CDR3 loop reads CASSLARGSGLYDTQYF.

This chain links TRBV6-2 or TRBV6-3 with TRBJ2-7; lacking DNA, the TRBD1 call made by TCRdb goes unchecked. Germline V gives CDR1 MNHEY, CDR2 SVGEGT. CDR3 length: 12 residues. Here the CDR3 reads CASSYEQGEQYF.